The T cell receptor beta chain under discussion was sequenced for a study of patients and donors after allogeneic stem cell transplantation. TCRdb reanalysed the RT-PCR reads using MiXCR and keeps one entry per CDR3 protein. The repertoire holds 900,000 to 1,000,000 distinct CDR3 sequences, with approximately 18% as singletons. This CDR3 contains 16 residues. With 0 bases removed from V and 12 bases from J, the gap between germline ends came to 22 bases. The germline V gene has CDR1 SGDLS and CDR2 YYNGEE. This clonotype was observed a handful of times. The J gene is TRBJ2-1, the V gene TRBV9; D is tentatively TRBD1 or TRBD2 (7 bases each). Sequencing used blood, either unsorted or a sorted T cell fraction (not recorded which). The origin of this receptor is a human donor who was either an allogeneic HSCT recipient or a stem cell or donor lymphocyte infusion donor (not recorded which). It is not recorded whose cells these are; they may come from a transplant donor. Here the CDR3 reads CASSVAGGGSLFRQFF. CDR3 bases: TGTGCCAGCAGCGTAGCAGGGGGGGGGTCATTGTTTCGGCAGTTCTTC.